These T cell receptor beta chains were read from a single sample in a study of shared clonotypes between healthy human individuals. Sequenced by immunoSEQ multiplex PCR; TCRdb stores in-frame clones only, minus some. The table includes more than 2 million clones, roughly 94% detected once. Sequences were obtained from naive CD4+ T cells sorted from blood. These receptors all stem from a man aged 18 to 29 in good health. Both conserved end residues are trimmed from each CDR3. Clone size appears in some rows only: once, few, many, or a class for an expanded clone.

TRBJ2-3 | TRBV4-3 | . | ASSQDSNPQYTDTQY
TRBJ2-2 | TRBV5-1 | few | ASSLSRNGELF
TRBJ2-3 | TRBV18 | . | ASSPTGGAQY
TRBJ1-4 | TRBV30 | . | AWTGQINEKLF
TRBJ2-2 | TRBV6-5 | . | ASRPVGGELF
TRBJ2-3 | TRBV6-5 | once | ASSYGISGGADTQY
TRBJ2-3 | TRBV2 | . | ASRVTGGKDTQY
. | TRBV29-1 | . | SVAPMRDGGEQY
TRBJ1-2 | TRBV10-3 | . | APHGGAYGYT
TRBJ2-1 | TRBV27 | . | ASSLGTSGSNEQF
TRBJ2-5 | TRBV11-2 | . | ASSRLAGLGETQY
TRBJ1-5 | TRBV4-2 | once | ASSQDGQGNQPQH
TRBJ2-5 | TRBV7-6 | . | ASSLRDWDETQY
TRBJ2-3 | TRBV9 | . | ASSAVGAGVSDTQY
TRBJ1-2 | TRBV12-5 | . | ASGGPSSDYGYT
TRBJ2-2 | TRBV6-1 | . | ASSETGLNTGELF
TRBJ1-2 | TRBV7-9 | . | ASSLDRRSYT
TRBJ1-6 | TRBV6-5 | . | ASSATSSYNSPLH
TRBJ1-1 | TRBV2 | once | ASSEKIFSSDTEAF
TRBJ2-7 | TRBV7-9 | . | ASSSPPGRGTSDEQY
TRBJ1-1 | TRBV6-5 | . | ATQGAGNTEAF
TRBJ1-4 | TRBV30 | . | AWSVGSGTGAGKLF
TRBJ1-5 | TRBV5-1 | . | ASSLEGLGNQPQH
TRBJ1-4 | TRBV30 | . | AWSLTGEKLF
TRBJ1-2 | TRBV15 | . | ATSRVGGSYGYT
TRBJ1-2 | TRBV5-6 | . | ASSFTGAFDYGYT
TRBJ2-1 | TRBV4-3 | . | ASSQGAVSYNEQF
TRBJ2-3 | TRBV7-9 | . | ASSSPLAGVAQY
TRBJ2-5 | TRBV14 | . | ASSPRTGSRETQY
TRBJ2-3 | TRBV18 | . | ASSPPSGGAPSTDTQY
TRBJ1-6 | TRBV6-5 | once | ASSPHRSNSPLH
TRBJ2-5 | TRBV14 | few | ASSLSAGPTQY
TRBJ1-2 | TRBV19 | . | ASTTGRTDYGYT
TRBJ2-2 | TRBV5-4 | . | ASSQPPRLNTGELF
TRBJ2-3 | TRBV7-6 | . | ASSLLRTDTQY
TRBJ1-1 | TRBV6-5 | few | ASGSTLATEAF
TRBJ2-1 | TRBV2 | . | ASSVSSGSTNEQF